This TCR beta chain was sequenced during a study of memory CD4+ T cells and cytomegalovirus serostatus. This CDR3 has 13 residues. Germline CDR1 reads SEHNR; CDR2 reads FQNEAQ (reference sequence). Trimming took off 3 bases at V and 5 bases at J, with 8 bases between the two ends. Study-wide points: Of more than 150 reported CMV TCRbeta sequences, about 70 were found in memory CD4+ repertoires. Repertoires predicted CMV serostatus with median bootstrapped AUC of 0.95.

Authors' data handling: After removing out-of-frame reads, over 2 million distinct TCRbeta sequences remained. The repertoire was sequenced with immunoSEQ multiplex PCR; TCRdb's copy has only in-frame clones and lacks some. V and J calls and clone size follow that table, whereas D and trimming were derived from the DNA. Found here are about 75,000 clones, roughly 78% of them singletons; the top ten hold roughly 2.6%. The sort gate was single viable CD3+CD4+CD8-CD45RO+ cells for memory CD4+ T cells. Serostatus was set by detecting CMV pp150, pp28, p38, p52 IgG. A word on this clone: Its antigen is unknown.

The sequencing sample was made of memory CD4+ T cells from blood. The gene calls are TRBV7-9 and TRBJ2-1; D might be TRBD2 (5 bases). This clonotype was obtained from an adult in good health and CMV-seropositive. CDR3 sequence (DNA): TGTGCCAGCAGCTTTCGGGAAGACAATGAGCAGTTCTTC. This encodes CASSFREDNEQFF.